This TCR beta chain was observed in a study of metastatic and nonmetastatic thyroid tumors. Study background: Repertoire comparisons spanned blood and tumor or nodule tissue from malignant and benign thyroid patients.

Many counts were recorded for this clone. Its antigen is not identified. Prior to thyroid surgery, none of the patients had received any treatment. Study outcomes and limitations: Versus benign nodules, malignant thyroid tumors reportedly had significantly higher TCR beta diversity, in blood and tumor.

Original processing notes: Researchers built a distant-metastasis classifier for papillary thyroid cancer that drew on CDR3 differences across clinicopathological groups. TCRdb reprocessed the PCR reads using MiXCR. The V and J calls and clone size are TCRdb's, not the authors'. This sample has 25,000 to 35,000 clones, with under 14% found just once. The sample was blood. The clonotype originates from a female donor with papillary thyroid cancer or a benign thyroid nodule (not recorded which). Some clones in this sample may be carry-over from other donors' samples.

This CDR3 is CASSLGGQGSYNEQFF. The DNA for the CDR3 is TGTGCCAGCAGCTTAGGCGGACAGGGGAGCTACAATGAGCAGTTCTTC. The V and J genes are TRBV7-2 and TRBJ2-1; 9 bases match TRBD1. The CDR3 runs 16 residues. Trimming cost V 1 base and J 3 bases; bases outside gene matches: 4. Germline CDR1 is SGHTA and CDR2 is FQGNSA.